The rows below give T cell receptor beta chains drawn from one sample of a study of shared clonotypes between healthy human individuals. Libraries were prepared by immunoSEQ multiplex PCR; TCRdb keeps only in-frame clonotypes and omits some of them. The sample has over a million clones; about 74% are singletons. Sequencing was done on a sample of memory CD4+ T cells sorted from blood. The receptor set was obtained from a man younger than 35 in good health. Each CDR3 is given with its conserved first and last residue. D genes are given only for firm matches. The size of a clone is reported for some rows only, either as once, few or many, or as a class for expanded clones.

TRBJ2-7,-,TRBV11-2,TRBD2,TGTGCCAGCAGCTTAGTTAGCGGGAGTATCGGGGAGCAGTACTTC,CASSLVSGSIGEQYF
TRBJ2-3,-,TRBV5-1,TRBD2,TGCGCCAGCAGCTCCGGGACTAGCGGGATCAGTGCAGATACGCAGTATTTT,CASSSGTSGISADTQYF
TRBJ2-5,once,TRBV4-1,TRBD2,TGCGCCAGCAGCCCTGGGGCTAGCGGGAGGGCCGGTGGAGAGACCCAGTACTTC,CASSPGASGRAGGETQYF
TRBJ1-2,-,TRBV7-9,-,TGTGCCAGCAGCTCAGCCCAAACAGACTATGGCTACACCTTC,CASSSAQTDYGYTF
TRBJ2-7,-,TRBV6-6,TRBD1,TGTGCCAGCAGAAACCGGGACAGGTACTACGAGCAGTACTTC,CASRNRDRYYEQYF
TRBJ2-4,-,TRBV6-1,-,TGTGCCAGCAGTCAGCCCGGGGCCAAAAACATTCAGTACTTC,CASSQPGAKNIQYF
TRBJ2-3,-,TRBV28,-,TGTGCCACCCACAGGGACACAGATACGCAGTATTTT,CATHRDTDTQYF
TRBJ1-1,-,TRBV7-3,-,TGTGCCAGCAGCTTACGGCGGGGGACTGAAGCTTTCTTT,CASSLRRGTEAFF
TRBJ2-7,-,TRBV9,-,TGTGCCAGCAGCGTATCCGACACCACCTACGAGCAGTACTTC,CASSVSDTTYEQYF
TRBJ1-5,-,TRBV2,-,TGTGCCAGCAGTATCACAGGCGACCAGCCCCAGCATTTT,CASSITGDQPQHF
TRBJ2-1,-,TRBV7-2,-,TGTGCCAGCACCCTAATGACTCCGGGACATTACAATGAGCAGTTCTTC,CASTLMTPGHYNEQFF
TRBJ2-1,-,TRBV20-1,-,TGCAGTGCTAGGCCGGTCAATGAGCAGTTCTTC,CSARPVNEQFF
TRBJ1-1,-,TRBV19,TRBD1,TGTGCCAGTAGAAGCCCGGGACAGACGAACACTGAAGCTTTCTTT,CASRSPGQTNTEAFF
TRBJ1-5,-,TRBV2,-,TGTGCCAGCAGGGAGACAGGTGTCCGGTCCCTCGTTGGTGGGCAGCCCCAGCATTTT,CASRETGVRSLVGGQPQHF
TRBJ2-2,-,TRBV11-2,TRBD2,TGTGCCAGCAGCTTGGGCGGGGGGAACACCGGGGAGCTGTTTTTT,CASSLGGGNTGELFF
TRBJ2-5,-,TRBV29-1,-,TGCAGCCTTTACCTCAAGGGCCGGGAGACCCAGTACTTC,CSLYLKGRETQYF
TRBJ2-1,-,TRBV4-2,-,TGTGCCAGCAGCCAGGAGACAGTGGGGGCGGTTGATGAGCAGTTCTTC,CASSQETVGAVDEQFF
TRBJ2-2,-,TRBV6-1,-,TGTGCCAGCAGTGAAGGGGGGAGTCGCACCGGGGAGCTGTTTTTT,CASSEGGSRTGELFF
TRBJ1-1,-,TRBV6-1,-,TGTGCCAGCAGTGTGACGGGGTCAGACCCCCGAAGAACTGAAGCTTTCTTT,CASSVTGSDPRRTEAFF
TRBJ2-7,-,TRBV28,-,TGTGCCAGCAGACAGGGTAGGGGTTACGAGCAGTACTTC,CASRQGRGYEQYF